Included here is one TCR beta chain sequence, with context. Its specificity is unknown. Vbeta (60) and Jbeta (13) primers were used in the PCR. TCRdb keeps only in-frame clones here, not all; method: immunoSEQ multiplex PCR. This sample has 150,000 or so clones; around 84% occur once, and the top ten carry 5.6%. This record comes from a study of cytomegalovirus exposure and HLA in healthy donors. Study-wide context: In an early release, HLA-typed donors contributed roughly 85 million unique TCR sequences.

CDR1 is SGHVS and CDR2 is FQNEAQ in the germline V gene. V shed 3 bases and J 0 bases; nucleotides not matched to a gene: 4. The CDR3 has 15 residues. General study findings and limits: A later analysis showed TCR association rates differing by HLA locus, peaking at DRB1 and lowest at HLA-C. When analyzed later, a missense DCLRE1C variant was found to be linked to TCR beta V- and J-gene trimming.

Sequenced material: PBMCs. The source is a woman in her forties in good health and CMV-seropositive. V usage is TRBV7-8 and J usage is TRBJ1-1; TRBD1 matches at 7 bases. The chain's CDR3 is CASSLRDRLNTEAFF. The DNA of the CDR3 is TGTGCCAGCAGCTTGAGGGACAGATTGAACACTGAAGCTTTCTTT.